This T cell receptor (beta chain) comes out of a study of sequential checkpoint blockade in melanoma. Turning to the study itself: Maintenance nivolumab came after either treatment sequence.

The method was immunoSEQ multiplex PCR; TCRdb's version includes in-frame clones alone and lacks a portion of them. The data contain under 40,000 clones, roughly 88% of them seen just once; the ten biggest clones take up 9.5% to 15%. Germline CDR1 and CDR2: MNHEY and SMNVEV (reference sequence). This CDR3 has 12 residues. The V end was cut by 3 bases, the J end by 5 bases, with 4 bases between. Treatment reported: randomized to nivolumab then ipilimumab (arm A) or the reverse (arm B). Sorted cells were live CD3+CD8+, lacking CD19 and CD56, from PBMCs. The clonotype comes from a human donor with melanoma. The sequences come from CD8+ T cells sorted from blood (inferred from file names), collected from a patient given nivolumab and ipilimumab in sequence. V usage is TRBV27 and J usage is TRBJ2-2; D uncertain. The CDR3, as DNA: TGTGCCAGCAGTTTTCCGACCGGGGAGCTGTTTTTT. This translates into CASSFPTGELFF.